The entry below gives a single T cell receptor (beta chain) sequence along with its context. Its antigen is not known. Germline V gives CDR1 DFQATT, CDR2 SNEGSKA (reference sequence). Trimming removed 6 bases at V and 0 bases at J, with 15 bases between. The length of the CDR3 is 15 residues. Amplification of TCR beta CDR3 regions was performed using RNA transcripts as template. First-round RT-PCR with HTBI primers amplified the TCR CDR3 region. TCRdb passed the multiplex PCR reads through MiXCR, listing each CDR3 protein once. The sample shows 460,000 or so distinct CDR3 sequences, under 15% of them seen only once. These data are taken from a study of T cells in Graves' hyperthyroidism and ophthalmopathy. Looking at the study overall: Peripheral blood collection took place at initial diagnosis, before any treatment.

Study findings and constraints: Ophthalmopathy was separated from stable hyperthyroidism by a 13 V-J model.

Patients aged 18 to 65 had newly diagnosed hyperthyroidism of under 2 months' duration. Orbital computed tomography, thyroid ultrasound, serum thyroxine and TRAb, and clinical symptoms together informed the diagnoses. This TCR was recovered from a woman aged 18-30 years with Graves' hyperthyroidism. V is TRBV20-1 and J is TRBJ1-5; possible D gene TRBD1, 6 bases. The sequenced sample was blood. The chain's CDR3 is CSAQDRLPSNQPQHF. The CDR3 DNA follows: TGCAGTGCCCAAGACAGGCTCCCTAGCAATCAGCCCCAGCATTTT.